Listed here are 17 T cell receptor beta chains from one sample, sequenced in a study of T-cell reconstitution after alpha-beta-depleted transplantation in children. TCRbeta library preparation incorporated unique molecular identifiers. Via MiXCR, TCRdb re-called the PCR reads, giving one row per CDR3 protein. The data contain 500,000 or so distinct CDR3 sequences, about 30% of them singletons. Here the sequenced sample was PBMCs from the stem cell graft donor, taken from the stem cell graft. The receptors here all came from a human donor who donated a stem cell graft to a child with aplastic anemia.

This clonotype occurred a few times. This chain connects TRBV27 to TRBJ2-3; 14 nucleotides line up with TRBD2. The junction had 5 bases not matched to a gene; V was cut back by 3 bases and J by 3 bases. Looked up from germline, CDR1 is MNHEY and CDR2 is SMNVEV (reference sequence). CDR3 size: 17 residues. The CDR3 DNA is TGTGCCAGCAGTTTCCTCGGACTAGCGGGAGGAACAGATACGCAGTATTTT. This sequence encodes CASSFLGLAGGTDTQYF.

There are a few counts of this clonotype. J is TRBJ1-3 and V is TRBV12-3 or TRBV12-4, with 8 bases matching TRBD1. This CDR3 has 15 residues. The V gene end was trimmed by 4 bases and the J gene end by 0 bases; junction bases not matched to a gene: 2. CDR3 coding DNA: TGTGCCAGCAGTTACGGGACAGGCTCTGGAAACACCATATATTTT. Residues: CASSYGTGSGNTIYF.

This CDR3 is CASSLAQLVANTDTQYF. As DNA, the CDR3 is TGTGCCAGCAGCTTAGCGCAGCTCGTAGCGAACACAGATACGCAGTATTTT. V usage is TRBV7-2 and J usage is TRBJ2-3; a weak D match, TRBD2 (5 bases). CDR3 length equals 17 residues. Germline V gene lookup returns CDR1 SGHTA and CDR2 FQGNSA. V lost 0 bases and J 2 bases, leaving 15 bases between the germline ends.

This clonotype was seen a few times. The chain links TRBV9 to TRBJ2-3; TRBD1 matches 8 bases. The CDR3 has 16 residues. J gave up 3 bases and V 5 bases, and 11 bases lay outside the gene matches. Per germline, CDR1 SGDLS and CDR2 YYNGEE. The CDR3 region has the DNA TGTGCCAGCAGTGGATCTCCGGGACAGGCGACAGATACGCAGTATTTT. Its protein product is CASSGSPGQATDTQYF.

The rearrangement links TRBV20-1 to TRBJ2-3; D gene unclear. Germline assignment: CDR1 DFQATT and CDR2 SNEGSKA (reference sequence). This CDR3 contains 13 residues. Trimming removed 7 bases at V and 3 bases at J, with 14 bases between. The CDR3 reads CSDRKPGTDTQYF. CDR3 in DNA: TGCAGTGATAGGAAGCCCGGGACAGATACGCAGTATTTT.

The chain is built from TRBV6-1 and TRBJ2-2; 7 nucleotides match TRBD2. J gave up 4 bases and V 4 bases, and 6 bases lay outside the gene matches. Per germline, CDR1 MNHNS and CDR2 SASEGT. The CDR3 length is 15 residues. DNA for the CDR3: TGTGCCAGCAGTGTAGGGGAGGGGAGCACCGGGGAGCTGTTTTTT. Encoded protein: CASSVGEGSTGELFF.

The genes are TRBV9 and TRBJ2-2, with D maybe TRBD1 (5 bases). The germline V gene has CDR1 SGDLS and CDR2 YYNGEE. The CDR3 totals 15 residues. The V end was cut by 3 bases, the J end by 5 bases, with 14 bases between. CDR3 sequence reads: CASSAPGIETGELFF. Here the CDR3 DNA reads TGTGCCAGCAGCGCCCCAGGGATTGAGACCGGGGAGCTGTTTTTT.

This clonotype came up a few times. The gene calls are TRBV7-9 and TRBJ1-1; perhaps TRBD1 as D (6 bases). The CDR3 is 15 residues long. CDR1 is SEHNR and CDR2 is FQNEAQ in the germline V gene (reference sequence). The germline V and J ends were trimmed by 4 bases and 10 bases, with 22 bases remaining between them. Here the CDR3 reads CASSSNFRQAGRAFF. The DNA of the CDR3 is TGTGCCAGCAGCTCCAATTTTCGACAGGCTGGAAGAGCTTTCTTT.

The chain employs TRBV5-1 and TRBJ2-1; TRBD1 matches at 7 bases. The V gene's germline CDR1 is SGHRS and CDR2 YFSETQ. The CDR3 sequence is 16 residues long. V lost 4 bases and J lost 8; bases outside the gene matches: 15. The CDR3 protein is CASSGRDRATTDEQFF. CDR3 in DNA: TGCGCCAGCAGCGGAAGGGACAGAGCGACAACAGATGAGCAGTTCTTC.

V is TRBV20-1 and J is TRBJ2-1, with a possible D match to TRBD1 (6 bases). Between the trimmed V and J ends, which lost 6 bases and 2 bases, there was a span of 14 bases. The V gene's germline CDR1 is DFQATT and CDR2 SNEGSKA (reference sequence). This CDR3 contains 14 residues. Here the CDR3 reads CSAKGTRTYNEQFF. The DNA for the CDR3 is TGCAGTGCCAAAGGGACACGAACCTACAATGAGCAGTTCTTC.

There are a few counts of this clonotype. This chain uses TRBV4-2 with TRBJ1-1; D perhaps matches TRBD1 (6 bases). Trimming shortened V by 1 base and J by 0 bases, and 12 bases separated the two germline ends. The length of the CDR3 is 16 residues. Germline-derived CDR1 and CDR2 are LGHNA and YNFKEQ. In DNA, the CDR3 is TGTGCCAGCAGCCAAGTTGTAGGACAGCTGAACACTGAAGCTTTCTTT. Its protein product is CASSQVVGQLNTEAFF.

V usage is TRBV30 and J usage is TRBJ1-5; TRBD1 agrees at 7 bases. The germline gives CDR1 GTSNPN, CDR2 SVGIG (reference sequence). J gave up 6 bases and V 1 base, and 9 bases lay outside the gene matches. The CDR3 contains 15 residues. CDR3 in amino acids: CAWSEGATGVQPQHF. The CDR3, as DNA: TGTGCCTGGAGTGAGGGGGCCACGGGGGTTCAGCCCCAGCATTTT.

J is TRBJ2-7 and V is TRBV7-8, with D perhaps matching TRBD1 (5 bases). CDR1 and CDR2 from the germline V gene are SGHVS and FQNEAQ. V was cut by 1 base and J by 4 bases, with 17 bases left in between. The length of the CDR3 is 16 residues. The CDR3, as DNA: TGTGCCAGCAGCTTAGAGGACAAATTCTTGGGGTACGAGCAGTACGTC. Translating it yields CASSLEDKFLGYEQYV.

This CDR3 is CASSYSLENFQETQYF. Written as DNA, the CDR3 is TGTGCCAGCAGTTACAGTCTAGAGAACTTCCAAGAGACCCAGTACTTC. The chain links TRBV6-2 or TRBV6-3 to TRBJ2-5; D is unclear. V was clipped by 2 bases and J by 1 base, with 14 bases between them. Germline V gene data show CDR1 as MNHEY and CDR2 as SVGEGT. This CDR3 region has 16 residues.

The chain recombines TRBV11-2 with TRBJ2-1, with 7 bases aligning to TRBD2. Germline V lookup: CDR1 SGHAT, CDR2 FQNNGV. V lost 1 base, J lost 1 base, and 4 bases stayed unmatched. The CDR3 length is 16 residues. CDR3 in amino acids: CASSLVAGASYNEQFF. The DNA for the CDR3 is TGTGCCAGCAGCTTAGTGGCGGGAGCTTCCTACAATGAGCAGTTCTTC.

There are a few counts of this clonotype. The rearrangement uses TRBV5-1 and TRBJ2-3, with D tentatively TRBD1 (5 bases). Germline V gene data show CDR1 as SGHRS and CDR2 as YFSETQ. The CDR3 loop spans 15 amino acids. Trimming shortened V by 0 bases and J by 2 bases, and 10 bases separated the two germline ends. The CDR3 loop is CASSLGTLLTDTQYF. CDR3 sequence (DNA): TGCGCCAGCAGCTTGGGGACACTCCTCACAGATACGCAGTATTTT.

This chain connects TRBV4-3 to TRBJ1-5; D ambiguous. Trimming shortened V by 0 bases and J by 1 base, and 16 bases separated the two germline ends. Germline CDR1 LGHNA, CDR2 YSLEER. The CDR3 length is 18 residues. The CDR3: CASSQEVMREKSNQPQHF. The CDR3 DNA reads TGCGCCAGCAGCCAAGAGGTGATGAGGGAAAAAAGCAATCAGCCCCAGCATTTT.